The 7 T cell receptor beta chains reported below all come from one sample, sequenced in a study of vaccination and CD4 T cells after COVID-19 (dated by TCRdb to the early 2020s). Library generation was performed with PCR. Instrument used: Illumina iSeq 100. DNA from cultured CD4+ T cells underwent TCR sequencing with the Oncomine TCR Beta short-read assay at the Johns Hopkins FTIC core. TCRdb reprocessed the public reads (quality trimming at Q25 with fastp, clone calling with MiXCR) and kept in-frame beta chains. All rows with the same CDR3 protein become a single entry with the most common DNA and genes. Recorded for this sample are 4,100 or so distinct CDR3 sequences; less than 55% of them occurred a single time. The ten largest clonotypes hold 35% to 45% of the sample. Which antigens these TCRs recognize remains unknown. This specimen's treatment or condition label, interpreted: 10-day PBMC culture with coronavirus spike peptide pools or control peptides (ViraFEST assay).

Specimen: CD4+ T cells from blood, cultured in vitro. The source of these receptors is a human donor who had recovered from COVID-19.

V and J are TRBV4-3 and TRBJ2-5; TRBD1 matches at 7 bases. With 4 bases clipped from V and 1 base from J, the junction kept 6 bases outside the gene matches. Per the germline V gene, CDR1 is LGHNA and CDR2 is YSLEER. CDR3 length equals 15 residues. The CDR3 here is CASSLTGTVQETQYF. The CDR3 DNA reads TGCGCCAGCAGCCTAACCGGGACAGTCCAAGAGACCCAGTACTTC.

This clonotype has just a few counts. The rearrangement joins TRBV19 to TRBJ1-1, with TRBD1 as a possible D gene (5 bases). The CDR3 covers 13 residues. CDR1 and CDR2 from the germline V gene are LNHDA and SQIVND (reference sequence). V lost 5 bases and J lost 6, with 13 bases in between. The CDR3 is CASSQTVSAEAFF. CDR3 in DNA: TGTGCCAGTAGTCAGACAGTGTCCGCTGAAGCTTTCTTT.

The V gene is TRBV27, the J gene TRBJ2-3, with D unclear. The germline V gene has CDR1 MNHEY and CDR2 SMNVEV (reference sequence). This CDR3 region has 13 residues. V lost 5 bases to trimming and J lost 6 bases, with 12 bases between them. CDR3: CASSLVQTDTQYF. The CDR3 coding sequence is TGTGCCAGCAGTCTGGTCCAGACGGATACGCAGTATTTT.

This clonotype was detected only a few times. DNA of the CDR3: TGTGCCAGCAGCTTAGGGGGTTTTGGCACCGGGGAGCTGTTTTTT. Its translation is CASSLGGFGTGELFF. The V and J genes are TRBV11-3 and TRBJ2-2; D not resolved. With 1 base removed from V and 4 bases from J, the gap between germline ends came to 10 bases. Germline CDR1 and CDR2: SGHNT and YENEEA. The CDR3 is 15 residues long.

V is TRBV2 and J is TRBJ2-7; no firm D call. This CDR3 region has 12 residues. The V gene lost 7 bases and the J gene lost 6 bases, with 13 bases spanning the gap. Germline V gene sequence: CDR1 SNHLY, CDR2 FYNNEI. This CDR3 reads CASTADHSEQYF. In DNA, the CDR3 is TGTGCCAGCACGGCGGACCACAGCGAGCAGTACTTC. The full variable domain, completed using reference TRBV2 and TRBJ2-7, is EPEVTQTPSHQVTQMGQEVILRCVPISNHLYFYWYRQILGQKVEFLVSFYNNEISEKSEIFDDQFSVERPDGSNFTLKIRSTKLEDSAMYFCASTADHSEQYFGPGTRLTVT.

The rearrangement links TRBV29-1 to TRBJ1-4, with unresolved D. The CDR3 loop spans 11 amino acids. Per the germline V gene, CDR1 is SQVTM and CDR2 is ANQGSEA. The DNA for the CDR3 is TGCGCCGGCCGGTCTAATGAAAAACTGTTTTTT. Its translation: CAGRSNEKLFF.

This clonotype was observed a handful of times. The chain is built from TRBV21-1 and TRBJ2-5; TRBD1, the table's D call, was not compared with the DNA. TRBV21-1 is classified as a pseudogene. This CDR3 is built from 17 residues. The CDR3 loop reads CASSNESTGGLVETQYF. DNA for the CDR3: TGTGCCAGCAGCAATGAGTCGACAGGGGGTTTAGTAGAGACCCAGTACTTC.